This T cell receptor (beta chain) appears in the sequencing data of a study of cytomegalovirus exposure and HLA in healthy donors. The CDR3 length is 13 residues. Looked up from germline, CDR1 is GTSNPN and CDR2 is SVGIG (reference sequence). V was cut by 3 bases and J by 3 bases, with 11 bases left in between. Vbeta (60) and Jbeta (13) primers were used in the PCR. Some clones are missing from TCRdb's copy, which holds only in-frame ones; the method was immunoSEQ multiplex PCR. This sample has about 160,000 clones, with less than 85% found just once. Regarding this clone: What it binds is not known.

Findings of the study overall: When analyzed later, the rates of TCR association showed variation by HLA locus, with DRB1 the most and HLA-C the fewest. The Asian-associated ancestry cluster reportedly had fewer N-insertions than the approximately 690-donor mean in a later analysis.

This clonotype was obtained from a man in his fifties or sixties in good health and CMV-seronegative. The chain is built from TRBV30 and TRBJ1-2; D is perhaps TRBD1 (6 bases). Material: PBMCs. CDR3: CAWRPGADYGYTF. Here the CDR3 DNA reads TGTGCCTGGAGGCCAGGGGCCGACTATGGCTACACCTTC. The whole variable domain, filled in from reference TRBV30 and TRBJ1-2, reads SQTIHQWPATLVQPVGSPLSLECTVEGTSNPNLYWYRQAAGRGLQLLFYSVGIGQISSEVPQNLSASRPQDRQFILSSKKLLLSDSGFYLCAWRPGADYGYTFGSGTRLTVV.